This TCR beta chain was obtained from a study of cytomegalovirus exposure and HLA in healthy donors. Across the study: A subsequent analysis reported that the 120 validation repertoires were produced on the same platform that had also been used for the 550 to 750 first-cohort repertoires.

Comment on this clone: What it binds is unknown.

Trimming removed 1 base at V and 7 bases at J, with 8 bases between. CDR1 and CDR2 (germline): SSHAT, FNYEAQ (reference sequence). CDR3 length: 13 amino acids. Some clones are missing from TCRdb's copy, which holds only in-frame ones; the method was immunoSEQ multiplex PCR. The sample lists some 170,000 clones, 84% occurring once. The study, taken as a whole, reports: Subsequent analysis found a tendency for first-cohort TCR clusters to co-occur within the 120 or so validation repertoires. Cytomegalovirus association was listed for around 170 TCR beta chains. In vitro data verified a few CMV-associated chains as specific for CMV antigens.

The chain joins TRBV7-7 to TRBJ2-4; no reliable D call. This receptor was taken from a man aged 25 to 40 in good health and CMV-seropositive. Sequencing input: PBMCs. The CDR3 here is CASSLDRWNIQYF. CDR3 sequence (DNA): TGTGCCAGCAGCTTAGATCGGTGGAACATTCAGTACTTC.